This TCR beta chain was sequenced during a study of T-cell reconstitution after alpha-beta-depleted transplantation in children. Germline V gives CDR1 DFQATT, CDR2 SNEGSKA (reference sequence). This CDR3 spans 15 amino acids. The V and J ends lost 2 bases and 0 bases respectively, with 14 bases between them. Using unique molecular identifiers, the investigators prepared the TCRbeta library. TCRdb reanalysed the PCR reads using MiXCR and keeps one entry per CDR3 protein. The top ten hold 9.5% to 12% of the sample, which has 250,000 to 400,000 distinct CDR3 sequences, about a quarter seen once. V usage is TRBV20-1 and J usage is TRBJ2-7; D is unresolved. This TCR derives from a male patient aged 10-17 years who had a stem cell transplant for acute lymphoblastic leukemia, so the T cells may come from the graft donor. Material: PBMCs, mostly from graft donor cells, obtained 180 days after TCRalphabeta/CD19-depleted stem cell transplant. As DNA, the CDR3 is TGCAGTGCTAGAAGTGGCGGAGATATCTCCTACGAGCAGTACTTC. Residues: CSARSGGDISYEQYF.